This passage covers 27 T cell receptor beta chains from one sample sequenced in a study of early T cells in non-severe SARS-CoV-2 infection. From the 5' RACE reads, TCRdb called clonotypes with MiXCR, one entry per CDR3 protein. Of about 69,000 distinct CDR3 sequences in the sample, 9.5% were seen once. The material sequenced was whole blood. The receptors here all came from an adult who was a healthcare worker with PCR-confirmed SARS-CoV-2 infection or an uninfected control (not recorded which).

This clonotype appeared once. CDR3: CASSYSSSGGANYTF. CDR3 DNA sequence: TGTGCCAGCAGTTACTCGAGTTCAGGGGGCGCGAATTACACCTTC. The V gene is TRBV6-2 or TRBV6-3, the J gene TRBJ1-2; the match to TRBD1 covers 8 bases. CDR1 and CDR2 (germline): MNHEY, SVGEGT. J gave up 11 bases and V 0 bases, and 11 bases lay outside the gene matches. This CDR3 is 15 amino acids long.

In nucleotides, the CDR3 is TGTGCCAGCAGCTTAGGATTACAGGGAGTCGAGCAGCCCCAGCATTTT. Protein product: CASSLGLQGVEQPQHF. V usage is TRBV5-5 and J usage is TRBJ1-5; weak D call: TRBD1 (6 bases). Germline CDR1 and CDR2: SGHKS and YYEKEE (reference sequence). V gave up 2 bases and J gave up 7 bases, with 19 bases separating them. The CDR3 is 16 residues long.

A few counts support this clonotype. The chain has TRBV29-1 and TRBJ2-3, with D perhaps TRBD1 or TRBD2 (5 bases each). The CDR3 is 14 amino acids. Germline assignment: CDR1 SQVTM and CDR2 ANQGSEA. V was clipped by 8 bases and J by 0 bases, with 15 bases between them. DNA for the CDR3: TGCAGCTGGGGGAGAGGCACCAGCACAGATACGCAGTATTTT. Protein sequence: CSWGRGTSTDTQYF.

This clonotype was counted at least ten times. This chain connects TRBV10-2 to TRBJ2-2; D gene unclear. In germline, CDR1 is WSHSY, CDR2 SAAADI. This CDR3 is 12 amino acids long. Trimming removed 3 bases from V and 8 bases from J, with 7 bases in between. The CDR3 DNA reads as TGCGCCAGCAGTGATGTCCGGGGGGAGCTGTTTTTT. Its translation: CASSDVRGELFF.

This clonotype was counted between two and nine times. The chain is built from TRBV7-3 and TRBJ2-1; D possibly corresponds to TRBD1 (6 bases). Germline loops: CDR1 SGHTA, CDR2 FQGTGA. V lost 5 bases, J lost 3 bases, and 14 bases lay in between. This CDR3 contains 15 residues. In DNA, the CDR3 is TGTGCCAGCAGCCAGACGGACAGCGGCTACAATGAGCAGTTCTTC. It specifies CASSQTDSGYNEQFF.

This clonotype was observed at least ten times. The gene calls are TRBV30 and TRBJ1-1; D ambiguous. This CDR3 is 12 amino acids long. Germline V gene sequence: CDR1 GTSNPN, CDR2 SVGIG (reference sequence). V gave up 0 bases and J gave up 3 bases, with 5 bases separating them. The CDR3 region has the DNA TGTGCCTGGAGTGTAACGCACACTGAAGCTTTCTTT. This encodes CAWSVTHTEAFF.

This clonotype was picked up a small number of times. The V gene is TRBV20-1, the J gene TRBJ2-7, with 8 bases lining up with TRBD1. This CDR3 is built from 13 residues. Germline lookup yields CDR1 DFQATT and CDR2 SNEGSKA (reference sequence). V dropped 3 bases and J dropped 5; count of bases not matched to a gene: 6. For the CDR3, the DNA is TGCAGTGCTAGTTCAGGGGGCGGCCACGAGCAGTACTTC. Protein product: CSASSGGGHEQYF.

This clonotype has a count of ten or more. The chain recombines TRBV6-6 with TRBJ1-5, with TRBD1 as a possible D gene (5 bases). Trimming pared 5 bases from V and 5 bases from J, leaving 13 bases between. Germline V gene lookup returns CDR1 MNHNY and CDR2 SVGAGI (reference sequence). CDR3 length equals 14 residues. As DNA, the CDR3 is TGTGCCAGCAGTCAGGACAAGGAGTATCAGCCCCAGCATTTT. Amino acid sequence: CASSQDKEYQPQHF.

The sample holds many counts of this clonotype. The V and J genes are TRBV10-2 and TRBJ2-3, with 13 bases aligning to TRBD2. CDR1 WSHSY and CDR2 SAAADI come from the germline V gene. V gave up 0 bases and J gave up 4 bases; unmatched junction bases: 7. The CDR3 has 18 residues. The CDR3 loop is CASSESTGLAGRPDTQYF. CDR3 sequence (DNA): TGCGCCAGCAGTGAGTCGACGGGACTAGCGGGAAGGCCAGATACGCAGTATTTT.

This clonotype was counted only a few times. J is TRBJ1-2 and V is TRBV29-1, with 9 bases identical to TRBD1. The CDR3 length is 13 residues. After removal of 6 bases from V and 5 bases from J, the junction contained 7 bases not matched to a gene. In germline, CDR1 is SQVTM, CDR2 ANQGSEA. The CDR3 DNA follows: TGCAGCGTGGATACCGGGACAGGGTATGGCTACACCTTC. Encoded protein: CSVDTGTGYGYTF.

This clonotype was observed a handful of times. The V call is TRBV6-1, the J call TRBJ1-2; D gene unclear. The CDR3 totals 13 residues. Germline CDR1 MNHNS, CDR2 SASEGT. With 7 bases removed from V and 6 bases from J, the gap between germline ends came to 15 bases. CDR3 residues: CASKDGLIDGYTF. CDR3 DNA sequence: TGTGCCAGCAAAGACGGCCTTATCGATGGCTACACCTTC.

The V gene is TRBV9, the J gene TRBJ1-2, with unresolved D. The CDR3 has 16 residues. The V end lost 4 bases, the J end lost 0 bases, and 16 bases lay between the germline ends. Germline CDR1 and CDR2: SGDLS and YYNGEE. CDR3 bases: TGTGCCAGCAGCTTGCACCCGGTCACCTCTAACTATGGCTACACCTTC. This codes for CASSLHPVTSNYGYTF. The entire variable domain, with the rest obtained from reference TRBV9 and TRBJ1-2, is as follows: DSGVTQTPKHLITATGQRVTLRCSPRSGDLSVYWYQQSLDQGLQFLIQYYNGEERAKGNILERFSAQQFPDLHSELNLSSLELGDSALYFCASSLHPVTSNYGYTFGSGTRLTVV.

This clonotype was counted many times. CDR3 protein: CSVTPSGTEETQYF. CDR3 bases: TGCAGCGTCACTCCTTCAGGGACCGAGGAGACCCAGTACTTC. V and J are TRBV29-1 and TRBJ2-5; D may match TRBD1 or TRBD2 (5 bases each). The CDR3 consists of 14 residues. V dropped 6 bases and J dropped 5 bases, with 19 bases sitting between them. Germline V gives CDR1 SQVTM, CDR2 ANQGSEA.

This clonotype was picked up a small number of times. The chain is built from TRBV7-2 and TRBJ2-3; maybe TRBD2 (5 bases). Germline V lookup: CDR1 SGHTA, CDR2 FQGNSA. The CDR3 is made up of 12 amino acids. V was pared by 5 bases and J by 8 bases, with 11 bases between. As DNA, the CDR3 is TGTGCCAGCAGCCAGTCTGAGGGTACGCAGTATTTT. Translated, it gives CASSQSEGTQYF.

This clonotype has more than one count but fewer than ten. This sequence joins TRBV27 and TRBJ1-5; D gene uncertain. Germline lookup yields CDR1 MNHEY and CDR2 SMNVEV (reference sequence). V shed 8 bases and J shed 4 bases, with 3 bases lying between them. The CDR3 is made up of 10 amino acids. The CDR3 nucleotides read TGTGCCAGCGGAAATCAGCCCCAGCATTTT. Residues: CASGNQPQHF.

This clonotype has a count of ten or more. The genes are TRBV5-1 and TRBJ1-1; 7 nucleotides align to TRBD1. Looked up from germline, CDR1 is SGHRS and CDR2 is YFSETQ. This CDR3 is 14 amino acids long. The ends lost 4 bases at V and 5 bases at J; junction bases unmatched: 8. This chain's CDR3 is CASSTGQNPTEAFF. The CDR3 DNA follows: TGCGCCAGCAGCACGGGACAGAACCCGACTGAAGCTTTCTTT.

This clonotype was counted a few times. The chain links TRBV5-6 to TRBJ1-1; TRBD1 matches 7 bases. The CDR3 covers 14 residues. Germline CDR1 is SGHDT and CDR2 is YYEEEE. With V trimmed by 1 base and J by 10 bases, 10 bases remained unmatched. Here the CDR3 DNA reads TGTGCCAGCAGCTTGAAGGGGGCCGGGTTCGGAGCTTTCTTT. Translating gives CASSLKGAGFGAFF.

This clonotype has a handful of counts. The V and J genes are TRBV6-2 or TRBV6-3 and TRBJ2-1; 7 nucleotides line up with TRBD2. This CDR3 has 14 amino acids. The V and J ends lost 6 bases and 4 bases, in that order; junction bases with no gene match: 6. The germline V gene has CDR1 MNHEY and CDR2 SVGEGT. The CDR3 DNA reads as TGTGCCAGCAGATACCCTAGCGGTTACAATGAGCAGTTCTTC. Its translation: CASRYPSGYNEQFF.

Of note for this clonotype: A much larger clone sits a single nucleotide away, making a read error possible. The chain employs TRBV4-2 and TRBJ2-3, with D perhaps matching TRBD2 (6 bases). Germline CDR1 reads LGHNA; CDR2 reads YNFKEQ. The CDR3 runs to 15 residues. The V and J ends lost 4 bases and 2 bases respectively, with 13 bases between them. The CDR3 protein is CASSLAPGDTDTQYF. CDR3 coding DNA: TGTGCCAGCAGCCTCGCCCCGGGGGACACAGATACGCAGTATTTT.

In this sample, this clonotype turned up a few times. The J gene is TRBJ2-2, the V gene TRBV29-1; the D gene is possibly TRBD1 (6 bases). CDR1 and CDR2 (germline): SQVTM, ANQGSEA. The CDR3 runs to 13 residues. V was shortened by 5 bases and J by 7 bases, with 14 bases between the two germline ends. CDR3 sequence (DNA): TGCAGCGTTTGGGGACATCCGAGCGGGGAGCTGTTTTTT. Protein sequence: CSVWGHPSGELFF.

The chain joins TRBV2 to TRBJ2-3; D gene ambiguous. The CDR3 is 14 residues long. V lost 2 bases and J lost 2, with 8 bases in between. Germline loops: CDR1 SNHLY, CDR2 FYNNEI. CDR3: CASSEWMLTDTQYF. CDR3 sequence (DNA): TGTGCCAGCAGTGAATGGATGCTCACAGATACGCAGTATTTT.

This clonotype was seen ten or more times. This CDR3 reads CASSHGTSGRISTDTQYF. The CDR3, as DNA: TGCGCCAGCAGCCACGGGACTAGCGGGAGGATTAGCACAGATACGCAGTATTTT. The chain joins TRBV4-1 to TRBJ2-3; 15 bases are shared with TRBD2. The length of the CDR3 is 18 residues. J was trimmed by 0 bases and V by 3 bases; bases with no gene match: 4. Germline loops: CDR1 MGHRA, CDR2 YSYEKL.

In nucleotides, the CDR3 is TGTGCCAGCTCACCACCACAGGGTCAGTACGAGCAGTACTTC. Encoded protein: CASSPPQGQYEQYF. This chain connects TRBV18 to TRBJ2-7; the D gene is possibly TRBD1 (6 bases). Trimming shortened V by 0 bases and J by 4 bases, and 10 bases separated the two germline ends. CDR3 length: 14 residues. Germline V gene sequence: CDR1 KGHSH, CDR2 LQKENI.

The chain recombines TRBV7-3 with TRBJ1-1; no firm D call. Trimming pared 2 bases from V and 4 bases from J, leaving 14 bases between. The CDR3 has 15 residues. From germline, CDR1 is SGHTA and CDR2 FQGTGA. Written as DNA, the CDR3 is TGTGCCAGCAGCTTACGTCTGGAGGGCCTCACTGAAGCTTTCTTT. It encodes CASSLRLEGLTEAFF.

This clonotype turned up a few times. The chain is built from TRBV7-8 and TRBJ1-1; a weak D match, TRBD1 (5 bases). Trimming removed 1 base at V and 1 base at J, with 10 bases between. The CDR3 sequence is 15 residues long. The germline V gene encodes CDR1 SGHVS and CDR2 FQNEAQ. CDR3: CASSLEGHSNTEAFF. In DNA, the CDR3 is TGTGCCAGCAGCTTAGAAGGACACTCGAACACTGAAGCTTTCTTT.

This clonotype was detected ten times or more. The V gene is TRBV27, the J gene TRBJ1-1, with D unresolved. Germline V lookup: CDR1 MNHEY, CDR2 SMNVEV (reference sequence). V was cut by 4 bases and J by 5 bases, with 11 bases left in between. The CDR3 is 13 amino acids. In nucleotides, the CDR3 is TGTGCCAGCAGTTCCCTCGTATGGACTGAAGCTTTCTTT. It encodes CASSSLVWTEAFF.

This clonotype was detected ten times or more. The chain employs TRBV20-1 and TRBJ2-3, with D possibly matching TRBD2 (6 bases). This CDR3 is built from 14 residues. Germline V CDR1 and CDR2: DFQATT, SNEGSKA (reference sequence). V was clipped by 5 bases and J by 4 bases, with 16 bases between them. DNA for the CDR3: TGCAGTGCTCTCGGGACTGATGGCCCAGATACGCAGTATTTT. It encodes CSALGTDGPDTQYF.